This T cell receptor beta chain was identified during a study of blood T cells in healthy people across ages (dated by TCRdb to the mid-2010s). Concerning the study at large: In model experiments, roughly one uniquely barcoded TCR beta cDNA molecule per two T cells was captured by template switching. The study measured age-related changes in TCR beta repertoire diversity using deep sequencing normalized with unique cDNA molecular identifiers. Donors were grouped into four age groups: young (average roughly 17 years), middle-aged (39), aged (around 56) and long-lived (around 80). To avoid experimental bias, donors of different ages were distributed randomly across sequencing lanes. The study analyzed two additional independent replicas of 1 million unique cDNA reads from the same blood draw for two donors, one aged 18 to 30 and one aged 80 or older.

Beyond this particular receptor, the publication reports: Estimates of total diversity based on one million sequenced T cells were considered lower bounds and underestimates. Because the CMV infection status of the donors was unknown, age-related changes in expanded clonotypes may potentially have been confounded. The percentage of naive T cells measured by flow cytometry correlated strongly with observed TCR beta diversity. The long-lived group showed more naive CD4+ T cells, fewer expanded clones and increased TCR diversity than the aged group, suggesting age selection. Observed TCR beta diversity per million T cells fell roughly linearly with age, and a significant reduction was already apparent by age roughly 40. Bulk unsorted PBMC profiling prevented conclusive comparison of naive and antigen-experienced compartments.

Libraries were built with 5' RACE. The second PCR ran for roughly 7 to 11 cycles and used a J-beta primer mix along with a sample-barcoded 5' primer. A template-switch 5' adaptor carrying 12 random nucleotides introduced a unique molecular identifier onto each TCR beta cDNA molecule. Each sample yielded at least 2.5 million CDR3-containing paired-end reads. The Mint cDNA synthesis kit, primed by a TRBC-specific oligonucleotide, was used to synthesize first-strand cDNA from all RNA. After uracil-DNA glycosylase treatment, a first 18-cycle PCR used universal primers M1SS and BC2_uni_R on all cDNA. On the study's bioinformatics: For normalization, 1 million high-quality reads were randomly selected from each sample, with every read carrying a distinct molecular identifier. Instead of being binned into consensus sequences, reads that shared molecular identifiers were thrown out. CDR3 identification, clonotype clustering and error correction used MiTCR with a Q25 quality threshold and the strictest error-elimination algorithm. A nonparametric unseen species model using Euler transformation provided a lower-bound estimate of total TCR beta diversity. TCRdb reprocessed the public reads (quality trimming at Q25 with fastp, clone calling with MiXCR) and kept in-frame beta chains. Each entry merges the rows of one CDR3 protein and shows their most common DNA and genes. The V and J calls were determined by TCRdb, not by the authors. The sample table holds 1.5 million to 2 million distinct CDR3 sequences, of which around 40% were seen once. The top ten hold 20% to 25% of the sample.

This clonotype came up a few times. Its antigen has not been determined. Per-base quality was not reported, and no clone a single base away is much larger than it. Reading from cysteine to phenylalanine, the CDR3 counts 14 amino acids. Of all the DNA, just the CDR3 is kept, 42 bases in frame from base 1. Reading the germline V gene gives CDR1 SGHRS and CDR2 YFSETQ. Trimmed from V: 3 bases; trimmed from J: 6 bases; junction bases lacking a gene match: 3. Systemically healthy Caucasian individuals from Russia, roughly 40 in total and aged roughly 6 to 95 years, were included as donors. Each donor gave ten milliliters of peripheral blood, drawn into EDTA-treated Vacutainer tubes. Ficoll-Paque density-gradient centrifugation was used to isolate PBMCs, with at least 6 million obtained per sample. Total RNA was extracted from PBMCs with Trizol reagent, with at least 5 micrograms obtained per sample. Naive CD45RAhigh/CD27high T cell percentages were measured by flow cytometry on a PBMC aliquot from every donor.

The rearranged segments are TRBV5-1 and TRBJ1-4, with TRBD1 matching 9 junction bases. The receptor comes from a human donor in good health. Sequenced material: blood. The DNA reads TGCGCCAGCAGCTCCGGGACAGGGTATGAAAAACTGTTTTTT. Its translation reads: CASSSGTGYEKLFF. Beyond the CDR3, the reference TRBV5-1 and TRBJ1-4 genes provide the residues; the full variable domain reads: KAGVTQTPRYLIKTRGQQVTLSCSPISGHRSVSWYQQTPGQGLQFLFEYFSETQRNKGNFPGRFSGRQFSNSRSEMNVSTLELGDSALYLCASSSGTGYEKLFFGSGTQLSVL.